This entry features one T cell receptor beta chain sequence. The target antigen is unknown. The sample is drawn from a study of vaccination effects on CD4 cells after COVID-19. Study context: Participants were given two doses of BNT162b2 or mRNA-1273 vaccine.

Antigen-specific CD4+ T cell clonotypes were called by their expansion after viral peptide-pool culture in ViraFEST. Having been cultured for about 10 days, the cells underwent CD4+ T cell isolation. No vaccinee had earlier SARS-CoV-2 infection, and nucleocapsid antibodies were negative. Using immunoSEQ multiplex PCR, the repertoire was profiled, and TCRdb retains in-frame clones only, with some absent. The sample consists of 20,000 to 25,000 clones, approximately 71% of them appearing once. General study results and limits: Long after vaccination, the clones induced by infection and by vaccine shrank markedly in size.

CDR3 length equals 16 residues. With 3 bases removed from V and 4 bases from J, the gap between germline ends came to 17 bases. Germline CDR1 and CDR2: SGHTA and FQGNSA. The chain has TRBV7-2 and TRBJ2-3, with D possibly being TRBD2 (5 bases). The sample in question was CD4+ T cells from PBMCs cultured with HCoV-OC43 spike peptides, obtained before COVID-19 vaccination. The subset is: HCoV-OC43 spike overlapping peptide pool stimulation. This sequence was found in a human donor who received a COVID-19 vaccine. The CDR3 is CASSFTVASLADTQYF. CDR3 sequence (DNA): TGTGCCAGCAGCTTTACGGTAGCTAGCTTAGCAGATACGCAGTATTTT.